The clone carrying this T cell receptor (beta chain) was detected only a few times. Its target is unknown. Trimming removed 4 bases from V and 2 bases from J, with 15 bases in between. The CDR3 has 15 amino acids. The germline V gene encodes CDR1 SGHNT and CDR2 YYREEE (reference sequence). The sample comes from a study of T-cell memory formation after mild COVID-19. The TCR alpha and TCR beta cDNA libraries, bearing sample barcodes and UMIs, were generated by 5'RACE using constant-segment primers. Using its own MiXCR run on the 5' RACE reads, TCRdb lists one record per CDR3 protein. The repertoire includes 290,000 or so distinct CDR3 sequences, just under 20% of them detected once, and under 25% sits in the top ten. Study-wide results and caveats: Clones that contracted clustered mainly in CM and EM if CD4+ and in EMRA if CD8+.

Input material: PBMCs or a T cell subset sorted from them (not recorded which). This receptor was identified in a man aged 18 to 29 who had mild COVID-19 (a few samples of this study predate the infection). Cell type and time point are not known. The V gene is TRBV5-4, the J gene TRBJ2-5; a weak D match, TRBD1 (5 bases). As DNA, the CDR3 is TGTGCCAGCAGCGCGAACAGTGGGGCGCAAGAGACCCAGTACTTC. Residues: CASSANSGAQETQYF.